Below, one T cell receptor beta chain is given with its context. Its antigen specificity is not known. The record has no base qualities; no much larger clone is one base away. Whole blood was collected in K2EDTA tubes by collaborating institutions according to the institutions' own protocols. For TCRbeta analysis, collaborator samples were shipped as frozen whole blood, as isolated PBMCs, or as DNA extracted from either sample type. The data stem from a study of blood T cell repertoires in COVID-19 (dated by TCRdb to about 2020). With regard to the full study: The collaborator samples originated in the United States, Italy and Spain and spanned the acute and convalescent phases of COVID-19. The prospective study material was composed of cDNA or gDNA derived from T cells, B-cell-depleted T cells, or PBMCs. Samples were obtained from the ongoing ImmuneRACE study (first 160 participants) and from roughly 1,300 subjects provided by 6 global collaborators. HLA class I and class II types, where available, came from metadata supplied by the sample provider rather than from assay-based typing. The repertoires were released in a freely available public database meant as a resource for research on the immune response to SARS-CoV-2. The dataset comprised deeply sampled blood TCRbeta repertoires from subjects exposed to, actively infected with, or recovered from COVID-19. Sample metadata almost always included a de-identified subject ID, COVID-19 status, age in years and sex.

Measured from the cysteine to the phenylalanine, the CDR3 is 15 residues long. Only the CDR3 part of the read is kept: 45 bases, read in frame from the first base. V loses 0 bases of germline sequence and J loses 6 bases, and the interval between the two ends is 14 bases. The germline V gene supplies CDR1 SGHTA and CDR2 FQGNSA. The immunoSEQ Assay, a bias-controlled multiplex PCR, was used to amplify TCRbeta CDR3 regions from genomic DNA. The study's own analysis went as follows. The number of nucleated cells in each sample was estimated from the amplification of reference gene primers within the assay. To quantify the absolute abundance of each unique TCRbeta CDR3 rearrangement, sequence reads were collapsed and filtered. For each sample, productive Simpson clonality was calculated as the square root of Simpson's diversity index across productive rearrangements. This immuneACCESS table, as held by TCRdb, lists in-frame sequences with V and J called but not all clones. Of the missing ones, under half trace to an unresolved V gene in checked studies; the others have no known cause. D and trimming were read from the DNA, whereas the V and J calls and clone size are those reported in that table. The sample has under 300,000 clones on record, approximately 88% of them singletons. Around 0.8% of the sample is in the top ten clones.

Results the study describes overall, beyond this receptor: The quantity of clinical and demographic metadata differed by source and by participant and was supplied without curation.

Sequenced material: peripheral blood. The V gene is TRBV7-2 and the J gene is TRBJ1-2, with TRBD1 tentatively as D gene (5 bases match). This TCR was recovered from a woman between 25 and 40 years old with acute or convalescent COVID-19. The base sequence is TGTGCCAGCAGCTTAGCTCTAGGGCAGGGTAATGGCTACACCTTC. The encoded protein is CASSLALGQGNGYTF.